This T cell receptor beta chain comes out of a study of T cell repertoires in cytomegalovirus infection (dated by TCRdb to about 2019). At the level of the whole study: Recently identified HLA-C-restricted CMV epitopes, whose presentation resists viral immunomodulation, were targeted by peptide stimulations together with well-studied HLA-B-restricted epitopes. Because public TCR beta signatures pointed to carriage of CMV infection together with the matching HLA type, the HLA type of each donor mattered for the analysis.

What the research found in general, with its limitations: In both this cohort and an independent cohort of a few hundred donors, the cumulative frequency of public TCR beta family members distinguished carriers of CMV infection plus the relevant HLA type. The ex vivo response was dominated by HLA-C-restricted CMV-specific TCR beta clonotypes, which also provided the single most frequent clonotype in two of eight donors.

This clonotype was picked up a small number of times. Its binding antigen is unknown. No base qualities exist here, and no much larger clone lies one base off it. Sequencing was carried out with an Illumina HiSeq 1500. Starting from the raw public reads, TCRdb applied fastp trimming at Q25, assembled clones with MiXCR and retained in-frame beta chains. Merged by CDR3 protein, the rows form single entries marked with the most common genes and DNA. The sample table contains around 710,000 distinct CDR3 sequences; only one count was recorded for almost 30% of them. The ten largest clones add up to approximately 14% of the sample. Read against the paper, the sample's treatment or condition label means: in vitro stimulation with specific CMV peptide epitopes to enrich CMV-specific T cells. From its cysteine to its phenylalanine, the CDR3 spans 15 amino acids. Only the CDR3 portion is preserved as DNA: 45 bases, with reading frame beginning at the first base. V trim: 6 bases; J trim: 4 bases; unmatched bases: 7. CDR1 and CDR2 are read off the germline V gene (reference sequence) as DFQATT and SNEGSKA.

The V and J segments used are TRBV20-1 and TRBJ2-3; 13 of the junction bases match TRBD2. The source of this sequence is a human donor in good health (CMV status not recorded). Some clones in this sample may be carry-over from other donors' samples. Sequenced here: cultured CD8+ T cells from PBMCs, sampled from culture after CMV antigen stimulation. Here the CDR3 is given as CSAEPTSGGADTQYF. The DNA reads TGCAGTGCCGAGCCCACTAGCGGGGGGGCAGATACGCAGTATTTT.